This TCR beta chain comes out of a study of blood T cell repertoires in COVID-19. Study-wide context: The samples span acute and convalescent COVID-19 from the United States, Italy and Spain. Sample material is recorded as cDNA or gDNA derived from T cells, B-cell-depleted T cells, or PBMCs.

As processed by the authors: Estimation of nucleated cell counts relied on the amplification of reference gene primers. Libraries were prepared by immunoSEQ multiplex PCR; TCRdb keeps only in-frame clonotypes and omits some of them. V, J and clone size are taken as reported in that table, and D and trimming were inferred from the DNA itself. The table includes about 140,000 clones, around three quarters detected once. Germline V gene lookup returns CDR1 LGHDT and CDR2 YNNKEL (reference sequence). This CDR3 has 13 residues. V lost 1 base and J lost 7, with 11 bases in between. This receptor was obtained from a man aged 50 to 60 with acute or convalescent COVID-19. Sequencing input: peripheral blood. The chain is built from TRBV3-1 (or the pseudogene TRBV3-2) and TRBJ2-7, with D uncertain. The CDR3 DNA is TGTGCCAGCAGCCAAGTCGATCCGGGTGAGCAGTACTTC. Protein sequence: CASSQVDPGEQYF.